This T cell receptor beta chain was captured by sequencing in a study of shared clonotypes between healthy human individuals. Whole-study results and caveats: Sequencing depth was expected to influence donor clonotype sharing.

Donors, healthy HIV-negative adults, lacked recent acute infections or vaccinations. This CDR3 comprises 14 residues. The germline V and J ends were trimmed by 6 bases and 5 bases, with 14 bases remaining between them. Germline-derived CDR1 and CDR2 are MNHNS and SASEGT. Points on this clone: Its specificity is not known.

Several immunoSEQ plates received, in even portions, the genomic DNA of each subset. As originally analysed: Junction-only immunoSEQ data arrived without quality scores, meaning filtering differed. Produced via immunoSEQ multiplex PCR; TCRdb's table is partial and in-frame only. D and trimming were read from the DNA, whereas the V and J calls and clone size are those reported in that table. Of about 470,000 clones listed, around 75% are singletons. The chain has TRBV6-1 and TRBJ2-1; TRBD2 is a possible D gene (6 bases). The receptor was derived from a woman aged 40-49 years in good health. Some clones in this sample may be carry-over from other donors' samples. Sequencing was performed on PBMCs. The CDR3 is CASRWAGGNNEQFF. The CDR3 region has the DNA TGTGCCAGCAGGTGGGCGGGCGGGAACAATGAGCAGTTCTTC.